The clone carrying this T cell receptor beta chain appeared many times. The antigen is unknown. CDR1 is SGHKS, CDR2 YYEKEE, per germline (reference sequence). CDR3 length equals 13 residues. J was trimmed by 14 bases and V by 2 bases; bases with no gene match: 8. This sample was taken from a study of T-cell memory formation after mild COVID-19. In the study overall: Clusters were largely donor specific. Study-wide findings and caveats: Clones that contracted clustered mainly in CM and EM if CD4+ and in EMRA if CD8+.

TCRdb independently ran MiXCR on the 5' RACE reads; one entry per CDR3 protein. The table records around 210,000 distinct CDR3 sequences, 9.5% of them present only once. The source material was PBMCs or a T cell subset sorted from them (not recorded which). The receptor was derived from a man aged 18 to 29 who had mild COVID-19 (a few samples of this study predate the infection). Cell type and time point are not known. The V call is TRBV5-5, the J call TRBJ2-1; 9 nucleotides align to TRBD2. In nucleotides, the CDR3 is TGTGCCAGCAGCTTTCTTGCGGGGGGGCCGGAGTTCTTC. Amino acids: CASSFLAGGPEFF.